A single sample is the source of the 13 T cell receptor beta chains below, sequenced in a study of T cell responses to AZD1222 COVID-19 vaccine. Produced via immunoSEQ multiplex PCR; TCRdb's table is partial and in-frame only. This sample has just over 60,000 clones, with roughly 80% found just once. Material: peripheral blood, obtained on day 0 of AZD1222 vaccination. The receptors were gathered from an adult in good health.

The chain links TRBV29-1 to TRBJ1-2, with D uncertain. The CDR3 covers 10 residues. V was pared by 2 bases and J by 7 bases, with 5 bases between. Germline lookup yields CDR1 SQVTM and CDR2 ANQGSEA. The CDR3 DNA reads TGCAGCGTTGAAAACGCTGGCTACACCTTC. It specifies CSVENAGYTF.

This chain uses TRBV2 with TRBJ1-2, with D perhaps TRBD1 (6 bases). Trimming cost V 4 bases and J 8 bases, with 11 bases left between them. The CDR3 totals 12 residues. Germline CDR1 reads SNHLY; CDR2 reads FYNNEI. The chain's CDR3 is CASSGGGQGYTF. CDR3 sequence (DNA): TGTGCCAGCAGTGGAGGGGGGCAAGGCTACACCTTC.

This chain links TRBV6-2 or TRBV6-3 with TRBJ1-1; D is unresolved. CDR3 length: 13 amino acids. Germline lookup yields CDR1 MNHEY and CDR2 SVGEGT. The V end lost 0 bases, the J end lost 3 bases, and 5 bases lay between the germline ends. The CDR3 spells CASSYSGYTEAFF. DNA of the CDR3: TGTGCCAGCAGTTACTCAGGGTACACTGAAGCTTTCTTT.

A single count supports this clone. The V and J genes are TRBV5-6 and TRBJ1-6, with a weak D call TRBD1 (6 bases). V dropped 1 base and J dropped 19 bases, with 18 bases sitting between them. CDR1 is SGHDT, CDR2 YYEEEE, per germline. The CDR3 loop spans 13 amino acids. In DNA form, the CDR3 reads TGTGCCAGCAGCTTGTTTCAGGGGCTTAATCTTCACTTT. Amino acids: CASSLFQGLNLHF.

This chain links TRBV5-4 with TRBJ2-5; no firm D call. Germline CDR1 reads SGHNT; CDR2 reads YYREEE (reference sequence). The length of the CDR3 is 12 residues. The V end lost 3 bases, the J end lost 0 bases, and 3 bases lay between the germline ends. Written as DNA, the CDR3 is TGTGCCAGCAGCTCCAACCAAGAGACCCAGTACTTC. The encoded protein is CASSSNQETQYF.

This chain connects TRBV5-8 to TRBJ1-1, with D possibly TRBD1 on 5 matching bases. CDR3 length equals 15 residues. CDR1 is SGHTS, CDR2 YDEGEE, per germline. V lost 1 base, J lost 0 bases, and 10 bases lay in between. The CDR3, as DNA: TGTGCCAGCAGCTTGTTTGGGGCCCTGAACACTGAAGCTTTCTTT. Its translation: CASSLFGALNTEAFF. The full variable domain, with the rest looked up from reference TRBV5-8 and TRBJ1-1, is EAGVTQSPTHLIKTRGQQATLRCSPISGHTSVYWYQQALGLGLQFLLWYDEGEERNRGNFPPRFSGRQFPNYSSELNVNALELEDSALYLCASSLFGALNTEAFFGQGTRLTVV.

This clone was seen a few times. The chain links TRBV2 to TRBJ1-1, with D uncertain. Deletions cut 7 bases from V and 6 bases from J, with 18 bases between. The CDR3 covers 14 residues. CDR1 is SNHLY and CDR2 is FYNNEI in the germline V gene. The CDR3 DNA sequence: TGTGCCAGCATCCAGCCAAGAGGTTCCCCTGAAGCTTTCTTT. Translation: CASIQPRGSPEAFF.

V gene TRBV27 combines with J gene TRBJ2-7, with D hard to call. This CDR3 contains 14 residues. The V end lost 0 bases, the J end lost 3 bases, and 9 bases lay between the germline ends. Per germline, CDR1 MNHEY and CDR2 SMNVEV (reference sequence). CDR3 protein: CASSLSGPHYEQYF. In DNA form, the CDR3 reads TGTGCCAGCAGTTTATCGGGCCCCCACTACGAGCAGTACTTC.

The DNA for the CDR3 is TGTGCCAGCAGCTTACGAGGGGGCGGACCTGAAGCTTTCTTT. Protein: CASSLRGGGPEAFF. V usage is TRBV7-9 and J usage is TRBJ1-1; 7 positions agree with TRBD1. V shed 2 bases and J 6 bases; nucleotides not matched to a gene: 6. This CDR3 is 14 amino acids long. Per germline, CDR1 SEHNR and CDR2 FQNEAQ (reference sequence).

J is TRBJ2-2 and V is TRBV19; D may be TRBD1 (6 bases). This CDR3 is built from 14 residues. V was pared by 1 base and J by 5 bases, with 8 bases between. Looked up from germline, CDR1 is LNHDA and CDR2 is SQIVND (reference sequence). The CDR3: CASSIAQGTGELFF. CDR3 in DNA: TGTGCCAGTAGTATAGCTCAGGGGACCGGGGAGCTGTTTTTT.

V is TRBV12-3 or TRBV12-4 and J is TRBJ1-5; D uncertain. The CDR3 runs to 13 residues. V was trimmed by 6 bases and J by 7 bases, leaving 13 bases between them. Here the CDR3 DNA reads TGTGCCAGCAGCCTCGCTAGCGGGCAGCCCCAGCATTTT. As protein: CASSLASGQPQHF.

The table lists this clone with a few counts. The rearrangement links TRBV24-1 to TRBJ2-1, with unresolved D. CDR3 length equals 13 residues. The V end was cut by 0 bases, the J end by 2 bases, with 1 base between. Germline CDR1 reads KGHDR; CDR2 reads SFDVKD. In DNA form, the CDR3 reads TGTGCCACCAGTGATTTGACCTACAATGAGCAGTTCTTC. Protein sequence: CATSDLTYNEQFF.

The chain recombines TRBV4-1 with TRBJ2-2; D may be TRBD1 (6 bases). Trimming took 5 bases from V and 2 from J, leaving 12 bases between them. The CDR3 is 15 amino acids. CDR1 and CDR2 from the germline V gene are MGHRA and YSYEKL. The CDR3 protein is CASSSRTANTGELFF. The CDR3 DNA reads TGCGCCAGCAGCTCCCGGACAGCTAACACCGGGGAGCTGTTTTTT.